This T cell receptor (beta chain) was captured in a study of shared clonotypes between healthy human individuals. Study observations and caveats: Non-shared clonotypes showed lower generation probabilities than clonotypes common to all four donors. Clonotype sharing among donors was thought likely to change with sequencing depth.

Comments on this clone: What it recognizes is unknown.

Sorted-subset replicate PCR reactions contained 200 to 250 ng DNA, corresponding to some 29,000 T cell genomes. TCRdb's table, derived via immunoSEQ multiplex PCR, lists solely in-frame clones and lacks some. The sample lists around 2,000,000 clones, about 95% occurring once. The ends were cut back, 4 bases at V and 1 base at J, with 2 bases in the middle. This CDR3 has 12 residues. Looked up from germline, CDR1 is SEHNR and CDR2 is FQNEAQ (reference sequence). As defined, naive CD8 cells were CD45RO-negative and positively selected for CCR7, with terminally differentiated effector memory CD45RA+ cells excluded.

This chain joins TRBV7-9 and TRBJ1-3; the D is unclear. The receptor was isolated from a man aged 18 to 30 in good health. Sequencing was carried out using naive CD8+ T cells sorted from blood. CDR3 amino acids: CASSWSGNTIYF. CDR3 sequence (DNA): TGTGCCAGCAGCTGGTCTGGAAACACCATATATTTT.